The rows below give T cell receptor beta chains drawn from one sample of a study of cytomegalovirus exposure and HLA in healthy donors. TCRdb keeps only in-frame clones here, not all; method: immunoSEQ multiplex PCR. The sample has 150,000 to 200,000 clones; around two thirds are singletons. The sequencing input was PBMCs. The receptors originated from a man aged 45-60 years in good health and CMV-seronegative. Each CDR3 is given with its conserved first and last residue. Each record gives: CDR3 DNA, CDR3 protein, J gene, V gene, clone size, D gene, CDR3 length. The D gene is left open where the match is weak. Clone size is given for some rows only: seen once, a few or many times, or a class if the clone is expanded.

CDR3 DNA: TGTGCCAGCAGTTTATTAGGACAGGGGGCTCCCGAGCAGTACTTC
CDR3 protein: CASSLLGQGAPEQYF
J gene: TRBJ2-7
V gene: TRBV27
clone size: NA
D gene: TRBD1
CDR3 length: 15

CDR3 DNA: TGTGCCAGCTCACCGGGACAGGGGGCTGTTGAGCAGTACTTC
CDR3 protein: CASSPGQGAVEQYF
J gene: TRBJ2-7
V gene: TRBV18
clone size: NA
D gene: TRBD1
CDR3 length: 14

CDR3 DNA: TGTGCCAGCAGTGCGGTTTCCTATGGCTACACCTTC
CDR3 protein: CASSAVSYGYTF
J gene: TRBJ1-2
V gene: TRBV2
clone size: NA
D gene: NA
CDR3 length: 12

CDR3 DNA: TGTGCCAGCTCGCTCGGCGGGGCGACGGCCCACGAGCAGTACTTC
CDR3 protein: CASSLGGATAHEQYF
J gene: TRBJ2-7
V gene: TRBV6-6
clone size: many
D gene: NA
CDR3 length: 15

CDR3 DNA: TGCGCCAGCAGCCGACAGGGGCTGGAAGGCTACACCTTC
CDR3 protein: CASSRQGLEGYTF
J gene: TRBJ1-2
V gene: TRBV4-3
clone size: NA
D gene: TRBD1
CDR3 length: 13

CDR3 DNA: TGCAGCGTTGAACCACCGACAGAGAACACTGAAGCTTTCTTT
CDR3 protein: CSVEPPTENTEAFF
J gene: TRBJ1-1
V gene: TRBV29-1
clone size: few
D gene: NA
CDR3 length: 14

CDR3 DNA: TGTGCCAGCAGTATGGGCCTCGGAAACACCATATATTTT
CDR3 protein: CASSMGLGNTIYF
J gene: TRBJ1-3
V gene: TRBV28
clone size: NA
D gene: NA
CDR3 length: 13

CDR3 DNA: TGTGCCAGCAGTTTAGCAGGCAGCTCCTACGAGCAGTACTTC
CDR3 protein: CASSLAGSSYEQYF
J gene: TRBJ2-7
V gene: TRBV28
clone size: NA
D gene: NA
CDR3 length: 14

CDR3 DNA: TGTGCCAGCTCAGGTTCAGTGAACACCGGGGAGCTGTTTTTT
CDR3 protein: CASSGSVNTGELFF
J gene: TRBJ2-2
V gene: TRBV18
clone size: NA
D gene: NA
CDR3 length: 14

CDR3 DNA: TGTGCCAGCAGCTTGTCGGGCTACGAGCAGTACTTC
CDR3 protein: CASSLSGYEQYF
J gene: TRBJ2-7
V gene: TRBV5-4
clone size: NA
D gene: NA
CDR3 length: 12

CDR3 DNA: TGTGCCAGCAGCCCGCTTGACAGGGAGGTAAACATTCAGTACTTC
CDR3 protein: CASSPLDREVNIQYF
J gene: TRBJ2-4
V gene: TRBV5-6
clone size: NA
D gene: NA
CDR3 length: 15

CDR3 DNA: TGTGCCAGCGCCCCCTCGGGACAGGGGGCTCACTATAATTCACCCCTCCACTTT
CDR3 protein: CASAPSGQGAHYNSPLHF
J gene: TRBJ1-6
V gene: TRBV25-1
clone size: NA
D gene: TRBD1
CDR3 length: 18

CDR3 DNA: TGTGCCAGCAGCCTCGAGCGGGGGGGCCTAGGGGAGACCCAGTACTTC
CDR3 protein: CASSLERGGLGETQYF
J gene: TRBJ2-5
V gene: TRBV7-3
clone size: NA
D gene: TRBD2
CDR3 length: 16

CDR3 DNA: TGTGCCACCCCAAGGACTAGCCGGAGGGCGGCTTCCTACGAGCAGTACTTC
CDR3 protein: CATPRTSRRAASYEQYF
J gene: TRBJ2-7
V gene: TRBV6-4
clone size: NA
D gene: TRBD2
CDR3 length: 17

CDR3 DNA: TGTGCCAGCAGCTTAGTTCGACGGGCTGAAGCTTTCTTT
CDR3 protein: CASSLVRRAEAFF
J gene: TRBJ1-1
V gene: TRBV11-2
clone size: NA
D gene: NA
CDR3 length: 13

CDR3 DNA: TGTGCCAGCTCACGGTTCAGGGGCGGCCAAGAGACCCAGTACTTC
CDR3 protein: CASSRFRGGQETQYF
J gene: TRBJ2-5
V gene: TRBV18
clone size: NA
D gene: NA
CDR3 length: 15

CDR3 DNA: TGTGCCATCAGTGAAAGACAGGGCGAAGCTTTCTTT
CDR3 protein: CAISERQGEAFF
J gene: TRBJ1-1
V gene: TRBV10-3
clone size: NA
D gene: TRBD1
CDR3 length: 12

CDR3 DNA: TGTGCCAGCAGCTTAGGGCGGGGCCAAGAGACCCAGTACTTC
CDR3 protein: CASSLGRGQETQYF
J gene: TRBJ2-5
V gene: TRBV7-9
clone size: NA
D gene: NA
CDR3 length: 14

CDR3 DNA: TGTGCCAGCAGTTTATTACATGGAAGGGGAATTGAAAAACTGTTTTTT
CDR3 protein: CASSLLHGRGIEKLFF
J gene: TRBJ1-4
V gene: TRBV28
clone size: NA
D gene: NA
CDR3 length: 16

CDR3 DNA: TGCAGCGGGGCACAGGGCCCCCACTCTGGAAACACCATATATTTT
CDR3 protein: CSGAQGPHSGNTIYF
J gene: TRBJ1-3
V gene: TRBV29-1
clone size: NA
D gene: NA
CDR3 length: 15

CDR3 DNA: TGTGCCAGCAGCCTACTAGCGGGCTCCTACAATGAGCAGTTCTTC
CDR3 protein: CASSLLAGSYNEQFF
J gene: TRBJ2-1
V gene: TRBV7-3
clone size: NA
D gene: TRBD2
CDR3 length: 15

CDR3 DNA: TGTGCCAGCAGTTCCCTTAATGAAAAACTGTTTTTT
CDR3 protein: CASSSLNEKLFF
J gene: TRBJ1-4
V gene: TRBV28
clone size: NA
D gene: NA
CDR3 length: 12

CDR3 DNA: TGTGCCAGCAGCTTTAATAGGCTACATCCCCTTTCGGGCTATGGCTACACCTTC
CDR3 protein: CASSFNRLHPLSGYGYTF
J gene: TRBJ1-2
V gene: TRBV7-9
clone size: NA
D gene: NA
CDR3 length: 18

CDR3 DNA: TGTGCCAGCAGCCGTGGGGGGGCCAATCAGCCCCAGCATTTT
CDR3 protein: CASSRGGANQPQHF
J gene: TRBJ1-5
V gene: TRBV9
clone size: NA
D gene: NA
CDR3 length: 14

CDR3 DNA: TGCGCCAGCAGCCTAGGGACTAGCGGGAGCTATGAGCAGTTCTTC
CDR3 protein: CASSLGTSGSYEQFF
J gene: TRBJ2-1
V gene: TRBV5-1
clone size: once
D gene: TRBD2
CDR3 length: 15

CDR3 DNA: TGTGCCAGCAGCGGGCGACCGGGGTCACCCCTCCACTTT
CDR3 protein: CASSGRPGSPLHF
J gene: TRBJ1-6
V gene: TRBV11-2
clone size: NA
D gene: NA
CDR3 length: 13

CDR3 DNA: TGCGCCAGCAGCTTGGTACACCACCAAGAGACCCAGTACTTC
CDR3 protein: CASSLVHHQETQYF
J gene: TRBJ2-5
V gene: TRBV5-1
clone size: NA
D gene: NA
CDR3 length: 14

CDR3 DNA: TGTGCCAGCAGTACTCCAGGGGCATACACTGAAGCTTTCTTT
CDR3 protein: CASSTPGAYTEAFF
J gene: TRBJ1-1
V gene: TRBV28
clone size: NA
D gene: NA
CDR3 length: 14

CDR3 DNA: TGTGCCAGCAGCTTGGCCCTGGCAGGGGGGACCTATGGCTACACCTTC
CDR3 protein: CASSLALAGGTYGYTF
J gene: TRBJ1-2
V gene: TRBV5-8
clone size: NA
D gene: TRBD1
CDR3 length: 16

CDR3 DNA: TGCGCCAGCCTGGAGGGCGGGTTTAGCACAGATACGCAGTATTTT
CDR3 protein: CASLEGGFSTDTQYF
J gene: TRBJ2-3
V gene: TRBV5-1
clone size: NA
D gene: NA
CDR3 length: 15

CDR3 DNA: TGCGCCAGCAGCTTGGTAGCGGGGTACCAAGAGACCCAGTACTTC
CDR3 protein: CASSLVAGYQETQYF
J gene: TRBJ2-5
V gene: TRBV5-1
clone size: NA
D gene: TRBD2
CDR3 length: 15

CDR3 DNA: TGTGCCAGCAGTGCCCTCCCGACAGAGTATAATTCACCCCTCCACTTT
CDR3 protein: CASSALPTEYNSPLHF
J gene: TRBJ1-6
V gene: TRBV6-1
clone size: NA
D gene: NA
CDR3 length: 16

CDR3 DNA: TGTGCCAGCAACGGAAGGGCCGGGACTAGCGCCTCCTACGAGCAGTACTTC
CDR3 protein: CASNGRAGTSASYEQYF
J gene: TRBJ2-7
V gene: TRBV2
clone size: NA
D gene: TRBD2
CDR3 length: 17

CDR3 DNA: TGCGCCAGCAGCTTGGGGGGACAGGTCAACTATGGCTACACCTTC
CDR3 protein: CASSLGGQVNYGYTF
J gene: TRBJ1-2
V gene: TRBV5-1
clone size: NA
D gene: TRBD1
CDR3 length: 15

CDR3 DNA: TGTGCCAGCAGCTTAGGACTAGCGGGCCTCTTCCAAGAGACCCAGTACTTC
CDR3 protein: CASSLGLAGLFQETQYF
J gene: TRBJ2-5
V gene: TRBV7-9
clone size: NA
D gene: TRBD2
CDR3 length: 17

CDR3 DNA: TGTGCCAGCACCGGGACACCCTCCTACAATGAGCAGTTCTTC
CDR3 protein: CASTGTPSYNEQFF
J gene: TRBJ2-1
V gene: TRBV6-1
clone size: NA
D gene: NA
CDR3 length: 14

CDR3 DNA: TGCAGCGTTGCCCGACAGGTTTCCACTGAAGCTTTCTTT
CDR3 protein: CSVARQVSTEAFF
J gene: TRBJ1-1
V gene: TRBV29-1
clone size: NA
D gene: NA
CDR3 length: 13

CDR3 DNA: TGTGCCAGCAAACCACCGCTCGGGACAGGGAACACCGGGGAGCTGTTTTTT
CDR3 protein: CASKPPLGTGNTGELFF
J gene: TRBJ2-2
V gene: TRBV28
clone size: few
D gene: TRBD1
CDR3 length: 17

CDR3 DNA: TGTGCCAGCAGTTTACCCCGACAGGGAAGGGGAGCTTTCTTT
CDR3 protein: CASSLPRQGRGAFF
J gene: TRBJ1-1
V gene: TRBV28
clone size: NA
D gene: TRBD1
CDR3 length: 14